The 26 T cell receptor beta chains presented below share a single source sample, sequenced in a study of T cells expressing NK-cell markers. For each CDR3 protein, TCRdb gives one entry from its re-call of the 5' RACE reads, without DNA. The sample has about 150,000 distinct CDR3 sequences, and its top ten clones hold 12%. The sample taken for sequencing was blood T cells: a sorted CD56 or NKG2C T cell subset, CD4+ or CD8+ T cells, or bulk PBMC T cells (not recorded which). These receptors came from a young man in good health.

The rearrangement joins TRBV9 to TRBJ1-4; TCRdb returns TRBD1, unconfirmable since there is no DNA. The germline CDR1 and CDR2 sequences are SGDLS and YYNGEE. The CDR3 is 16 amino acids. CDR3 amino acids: CASSVGQLTTNEKLFF.

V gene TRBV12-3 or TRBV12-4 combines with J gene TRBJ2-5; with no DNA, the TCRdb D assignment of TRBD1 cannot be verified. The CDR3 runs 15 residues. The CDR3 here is CASSPREGIPETQYF.

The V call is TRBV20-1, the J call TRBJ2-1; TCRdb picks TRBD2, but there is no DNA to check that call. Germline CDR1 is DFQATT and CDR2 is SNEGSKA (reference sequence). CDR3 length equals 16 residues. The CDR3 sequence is CSARDGAGGPRNEQFF.

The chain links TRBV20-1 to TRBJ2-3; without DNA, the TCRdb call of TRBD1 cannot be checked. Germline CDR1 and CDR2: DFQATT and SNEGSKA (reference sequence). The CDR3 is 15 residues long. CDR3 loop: CSAPALLAETDTQYF.

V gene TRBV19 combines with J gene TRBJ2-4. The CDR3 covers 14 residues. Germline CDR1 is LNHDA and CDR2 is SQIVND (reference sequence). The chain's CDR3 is CASKLGLGKNIQYF.

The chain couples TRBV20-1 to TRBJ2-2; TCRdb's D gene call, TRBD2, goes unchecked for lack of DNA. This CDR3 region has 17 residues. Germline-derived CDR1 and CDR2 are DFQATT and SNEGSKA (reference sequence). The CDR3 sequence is CSARDLFKSGETGELFF.

The CDR3 here is CASSFTGTGDRGMNTEAFF. V usage is TRBV7-6 and J usage is TRBJ1-1; TCRdb's D gene call, TRBD1, goes unchecked for lack of DNA. The CDR3 length is 19 residues. CDR1 SGHVS and CDR2 FNYEAQ come from the germline V gene.

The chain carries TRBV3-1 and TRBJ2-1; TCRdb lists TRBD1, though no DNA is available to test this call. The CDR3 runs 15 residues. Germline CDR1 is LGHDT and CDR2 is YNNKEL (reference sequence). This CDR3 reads CASSPPGTQGDEQFF.

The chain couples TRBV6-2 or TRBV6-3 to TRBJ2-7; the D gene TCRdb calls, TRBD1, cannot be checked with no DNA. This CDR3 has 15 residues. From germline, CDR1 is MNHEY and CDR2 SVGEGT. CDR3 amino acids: CASSNNRDSSYEQYF.

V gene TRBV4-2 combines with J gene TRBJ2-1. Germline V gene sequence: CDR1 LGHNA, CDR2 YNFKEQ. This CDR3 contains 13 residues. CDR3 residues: CASSQDLGNEQFF.

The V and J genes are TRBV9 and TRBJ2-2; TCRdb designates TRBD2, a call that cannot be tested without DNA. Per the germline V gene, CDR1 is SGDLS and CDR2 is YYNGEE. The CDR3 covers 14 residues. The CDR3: CASSAERETGELFF.

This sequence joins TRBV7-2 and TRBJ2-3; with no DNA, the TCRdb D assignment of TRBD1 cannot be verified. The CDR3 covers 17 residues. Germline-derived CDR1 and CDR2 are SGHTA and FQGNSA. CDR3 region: CASSRRDRGFRPDTQYF.

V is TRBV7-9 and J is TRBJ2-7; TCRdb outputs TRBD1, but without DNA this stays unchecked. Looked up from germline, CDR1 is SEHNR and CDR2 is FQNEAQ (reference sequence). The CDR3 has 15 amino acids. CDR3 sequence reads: CASSLEGQRAYEQYF. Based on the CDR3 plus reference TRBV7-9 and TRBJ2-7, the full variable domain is DTGVSQNPRHKITKRGQNVTFRCDPISEHNRLYWYRQTLGQGPEFLTYFQNEAQLEKSRLLSDRFSAERPKGSFSTLEIQRTEQGDSAMYLCASSLEGQRAYEQYFGPGTRLTVT.

This CDR3 reads CASSNTGVSQEDTQYF. This chain connects TRBV7-9 to TRBJ2-3; with no DNA, the TCRdb D assignment of TRBD1 cannot be verified. Per the germline V gene, CDR1 is SEHNR and CDR2 is FQNEAQ (reference sequence). The CDR3 totals 16 residues.

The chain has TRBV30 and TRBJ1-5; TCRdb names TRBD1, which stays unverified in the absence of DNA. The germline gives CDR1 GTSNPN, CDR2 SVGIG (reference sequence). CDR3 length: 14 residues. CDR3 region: CAWAIGQGSQPQHF.

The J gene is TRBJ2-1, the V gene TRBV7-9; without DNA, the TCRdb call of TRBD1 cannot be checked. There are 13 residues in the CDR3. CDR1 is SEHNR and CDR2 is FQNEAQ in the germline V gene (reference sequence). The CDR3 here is CATDRDTDIEQFF.

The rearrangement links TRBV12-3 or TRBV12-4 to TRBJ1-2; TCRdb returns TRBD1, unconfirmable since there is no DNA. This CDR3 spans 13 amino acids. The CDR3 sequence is CAISPDRGYGYTF.

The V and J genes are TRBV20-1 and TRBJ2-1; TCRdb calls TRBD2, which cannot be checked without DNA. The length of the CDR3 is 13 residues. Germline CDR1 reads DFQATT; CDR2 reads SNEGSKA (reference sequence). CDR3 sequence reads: CSAREGLTNEQFF.

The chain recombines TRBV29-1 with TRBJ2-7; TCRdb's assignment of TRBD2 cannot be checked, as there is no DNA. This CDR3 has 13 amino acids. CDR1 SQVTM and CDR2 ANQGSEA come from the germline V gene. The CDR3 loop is CSVLPQNSYEQYF.

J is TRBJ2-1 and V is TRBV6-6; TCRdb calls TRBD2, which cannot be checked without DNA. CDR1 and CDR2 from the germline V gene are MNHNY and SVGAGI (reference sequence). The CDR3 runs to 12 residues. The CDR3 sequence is CASKSGDNEQFF.

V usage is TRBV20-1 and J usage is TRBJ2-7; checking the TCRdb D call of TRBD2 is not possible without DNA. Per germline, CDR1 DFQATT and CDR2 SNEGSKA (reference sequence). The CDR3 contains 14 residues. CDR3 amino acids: CSATSGRSSYEQYF.

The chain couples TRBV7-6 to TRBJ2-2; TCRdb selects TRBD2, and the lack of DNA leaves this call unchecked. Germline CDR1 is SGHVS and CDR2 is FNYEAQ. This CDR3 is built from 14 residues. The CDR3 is CASSLTLAAGELFF.

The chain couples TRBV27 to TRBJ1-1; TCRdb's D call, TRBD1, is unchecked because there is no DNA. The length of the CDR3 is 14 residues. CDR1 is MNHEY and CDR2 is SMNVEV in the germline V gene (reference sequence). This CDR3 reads CASSPGVTGGEAFF.

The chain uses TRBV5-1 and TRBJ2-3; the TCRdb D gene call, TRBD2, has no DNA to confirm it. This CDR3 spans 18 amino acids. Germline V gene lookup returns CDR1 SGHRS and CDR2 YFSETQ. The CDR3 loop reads CASSLALLTGPLPDTQYF.

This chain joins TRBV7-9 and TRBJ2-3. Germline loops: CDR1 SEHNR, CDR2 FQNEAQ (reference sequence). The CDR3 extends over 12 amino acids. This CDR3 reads CASSSSDYTQYF.

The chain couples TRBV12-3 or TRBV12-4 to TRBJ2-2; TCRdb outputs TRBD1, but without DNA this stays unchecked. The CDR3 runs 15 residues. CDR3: CASTPPGSGPGELFF.